Following are 10 T cell receptor beta chains from one sample sequenced in a study of blood T cell repertoires in COVID-19. The table came from immunoSEQ multiplex PCR; TCRdb's copy has only in-frame clones and leaves some out. The sample lists 200,000 to 250,000 clones; around 86% were seen once. The sequenced sample consisted of PBMCs or T cells enriched from blood (not recorded which). The origin of the receptors is a man younger than 45 in a cohort exposed to, infected with or recovered from COVID-19 (not recorded which).

The rearrangement links TRBV7-2 to TRBJ2-1, with TRBD1 identical over 8 bases. The CDR3 contains 13 residues. CDR1 and CDR2 (germline): SGHTA, FQGNSA. With V trimmed by 5 bases and J by 8 bases, 5 bases remained unmatched. The DNA of the CDR3 is TGTGCCAGCAGCGTAAACAGGGGGGATGAGCAGTTCTTC. It yields the protein CASSVNRGDEQFF.

The chain couples TRBV4-3 to TRBJ2-7, with a tentative D call TRBD2 (5 bases). V was shortened by 6 bases and J by 6 bases, with 12 bases between the two germline ends. Germline assignment: CDR1 LGHNA and CDR2 YSLEER. This CDR3 has 12 residues. The CDR3 sequence is CASRGPGSEQYF. Written as DNA, the CDR3 is TGCGCCAGCAGGGGCCCGGGGTCCGAGCAGTACTTC.

This chain connects TRBV3-1 (or the pseudogene TRBV3-2) to TRBJ2-5; 11 bases match TRBD1. The V gene end was trimmed by 4 bases and the J gene end by 2 bases; junction bases not matched to a gene: 6. Germline CDR1 and CDR2: LGHDT and YNNKEL (reference sequence). The CDR3 covers 16 residues. CDR3 nucleotide sequence: TGTGCCAGCAGCCTACCGGGACAGGGGGTTCAAGAGACCCAGTACTTC. Amino acid sequence: CASSLPGQGVQETQYF.

The chain carries TRBV5-4 and TRBJ1-4; D is ambiguous. The CDR3 is made up of 15 amino acids. Trimming removed 4 bases at V and 5 bases at J, with 15 bases between. The germline CDR1 and CDR2 sequences are SGHNT and YYREEE (reference sequence). In DNA form, the CDR3 reads TGTGCCAGCAGCACATATCACGGAGAGAATGAAAAACTGTTTTTT. Translated: CASSTYHGENEKLFF.

The rearrangement uses TRBV3-1 (or the pseudogene TRBV3-2) and TRBJ2-3; D not resolved. V was clipped by 2 bases and J by 4 bases, with 10 bases between them. Germline lookup yields CDR1 LGHDT and CDR2 YNNKEL (reference sequence). The CDR3 is 14 residues long. The CDR3 region has the DNA TGTGCCAGCAGCCAAAATTTTGGAGCAGATACGCAGTATTTT. Amino acids: CASSQNFGADTQYF.

The chain recombines TRBV13 with TRBJ2-1, with 11 bases fitting TRBD2. V lost 5 bases to trimming and J lost 3 bases; unmatched junction nucleotides: 9. Germline V gives CDR1 PRHDT, CDR2 FYEKMQ (reference sequence). CDR3 length equals 17 residues. CDR3 DNA sequence: TGTGCCAGCAGCCCTATAGCGGGAGGGCCTGGCTACAATGAGCAGTTCTTC. Translation gives CASSPIAGGPGYNEQFF.

The chain combines TRBV19 with TRBJ1-1; 9 bases agree with TRBD1. Germline V gene sequence: CDR1 LNHDA, CDR2 SQIVND (reference sequence). V shed 5 bases, J shed 4 bases, and the junction held 5 bases outside the gene matches. The length of the CDR3 is 14 residues. The DNA for the CDR3 is TGTGCCAGTAGTGGGGACAGGGACACCACTGAAGCTTTCTTT. It translates to CASSGDRDTTEAFF.

The rearrangement joins TRBV9 to TRBJ2-7, with D tentatively TRBD1 (6 bases). Germline V gene sequence: CDR1 SGDLS, CDR2 YYNGEE. The CDR3 contains 14 residues. The ends were cut back, 2 bases at V and 3 bases at J, with 12 bases in the middle. DNA for the CDR3: TGTGCCAGCAGCGTGGATTTAGGGGGCTACGAGCAGTACTTC. This sequence encodes CASSVDLGGYEQYF.

The chain uses TRBV12-3 or TRBV12-4 and TRBJ1-2, with D uncertain. This CDR3 region has 13 residues. The V gene lost 2 bases and the J gene lost 2 bases, with 6 bases spanning the gap. CDR3 sequence: CASSLIQNYGYTF. DNA for the CDR3: TGTGCCAGCAGTTTAATACAGAACTATGGCTACACCTTC.

This CDR3 reads CASSKSPGQGLGEQYF. The CDR3 DNA follows: TGTGCCAGCAGCAAAAGTCCGGGACAGGGTCTAGGAGAGCAGTACTTC. The V call is TRBV7-6, the J call TRBJ2-7; 9 bases map to TRBD1. The CDR3 sequence is 16 residues long. Germline trimming cut 5 bases from V and 7 bases from J; bases unmatched to any gene: 15. CDR1 SGHVS and CDR2 FNYEAQ come from the germline V gene.